The T cell receptor (beta chain) described here comes from a study of T cell responses to AZD1222 COVID-19 vaccine. On the study more broadly: Second doses that came at about 4 or about 12 weeks were put together.

As for this clone: Its target is not known.

The CDR3 is 13 residues long. The ends lost 7 bases at V and 11 bases at J; junction bases unmatched: 12. CDR1 LNHDA and CDR2 SQIVND come from the germline V gene (reference sequence). Assay used: immunoSEQ multiplex PCR; TCRdb lists only in-frame clones, some missing. The profile shows approximately 180,000 clones, approximately 92% of them singletons. Overall study findings and caveats: Baseline antibody screening turned up just a handful of seropositive AZD1222 recipients. The donors showed a predominance of white British ancestry and of females, with possible underestimation of clonal diversity. As reported, nearly half of all spike-specific TCRs target variant regions that are unmutated.

The sample consisted of peripheral blood, taken on day 0 of AZD1222 vaccination. V gene TRBV19 combines with J gene TRBJ1-1; 8 nucleotides match TRBD1. The sequence was obtained from an adult in good health. This CDR3 is CASTRTGRRWAFF. The DNA for the CDR3 is TGTGCCAGTACTAGGACAGGGAGAAGATGGGCTTTCTTT.